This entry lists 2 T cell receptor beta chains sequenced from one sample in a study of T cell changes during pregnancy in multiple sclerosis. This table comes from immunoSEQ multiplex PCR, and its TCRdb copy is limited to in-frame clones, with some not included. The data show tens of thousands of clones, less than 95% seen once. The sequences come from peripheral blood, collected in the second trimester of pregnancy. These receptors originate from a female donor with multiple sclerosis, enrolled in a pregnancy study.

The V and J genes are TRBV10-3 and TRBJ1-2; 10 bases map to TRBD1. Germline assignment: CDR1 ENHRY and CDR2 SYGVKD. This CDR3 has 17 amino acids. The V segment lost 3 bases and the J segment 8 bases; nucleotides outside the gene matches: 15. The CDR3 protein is CAISDWGQGMISGGYTF. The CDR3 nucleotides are TGTGCCATCAGTGATTGGGGACAGGGGATGATCTCCGGGGGCTACACCTTC.

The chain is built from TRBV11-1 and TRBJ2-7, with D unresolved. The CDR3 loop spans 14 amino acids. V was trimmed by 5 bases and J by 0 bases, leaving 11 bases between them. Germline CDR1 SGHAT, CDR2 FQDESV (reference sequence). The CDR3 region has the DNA TGTGCCAGCAGCCCTACAGTCCACTCCTACGAGCAGTACTTC. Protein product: CASSPTVHSYEQYF.